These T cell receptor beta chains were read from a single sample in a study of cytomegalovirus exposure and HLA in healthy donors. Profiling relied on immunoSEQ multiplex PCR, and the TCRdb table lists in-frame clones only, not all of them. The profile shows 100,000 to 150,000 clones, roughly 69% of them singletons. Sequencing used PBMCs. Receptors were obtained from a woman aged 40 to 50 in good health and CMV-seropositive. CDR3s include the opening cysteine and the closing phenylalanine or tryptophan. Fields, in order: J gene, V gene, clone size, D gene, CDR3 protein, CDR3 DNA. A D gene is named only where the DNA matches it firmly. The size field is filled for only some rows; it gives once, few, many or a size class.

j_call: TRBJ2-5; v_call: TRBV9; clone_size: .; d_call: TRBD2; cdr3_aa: CASSTPSGGAETQYF; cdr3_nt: TGTGCCAGCAGCACCCCTAGCGGGGGGGCCGAGACCCAGTACTTC
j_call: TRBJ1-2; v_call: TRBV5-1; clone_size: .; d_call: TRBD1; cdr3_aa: CASSLGTGSNYGYTF; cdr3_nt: TGCGCCAGCAGCTTGGGGACAGGGTCCAACTATGGCTACACCTTC
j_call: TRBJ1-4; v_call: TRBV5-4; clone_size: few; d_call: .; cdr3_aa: CASSLVSGAQREKLFF; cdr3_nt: TGTGCCAGCAGCTTGGTCTCTGGGGCGCAGAGGGAAAAACTGTTTTTT
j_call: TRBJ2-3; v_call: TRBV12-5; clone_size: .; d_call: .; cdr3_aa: CASGGLTDTQYF; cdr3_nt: TGTGCTAGTGGTGGACTAACAGATACGCAGTATTTT
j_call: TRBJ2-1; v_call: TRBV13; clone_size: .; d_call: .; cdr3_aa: CASSLTVNNEQFF; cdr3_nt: TGTGCCAGCAGCTTAACAGTAAACAATGAGCAGTTCTTC
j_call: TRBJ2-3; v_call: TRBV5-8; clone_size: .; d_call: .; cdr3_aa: CASSFSLALDTQYF; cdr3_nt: TGTGCCAGCAGCTTTTCCCTCGCACTAGATACGCAGTATTTT
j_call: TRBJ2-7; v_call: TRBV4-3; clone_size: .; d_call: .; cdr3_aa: CASSQDMTAYEQYF; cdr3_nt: TGCGCCAGCAGCCAAGATATGACAGCCTACGAGCAGTACTTC
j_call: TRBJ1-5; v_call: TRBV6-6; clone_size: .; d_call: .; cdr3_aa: CASSSQGQGQPQHF; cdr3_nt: TGTGCCAGCAGTTCCCAGGGGCAGGGACAGCCCCAGCATTTT
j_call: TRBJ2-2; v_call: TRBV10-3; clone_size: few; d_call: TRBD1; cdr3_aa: CAISDSDRGRGELFF; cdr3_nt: TGTGCCATCAGTGACTCGGACAGGGGGCGCGGGGAGCTGTTTTTT
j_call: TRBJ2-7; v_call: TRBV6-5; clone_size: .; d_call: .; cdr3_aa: CASSSPRQAYEQYF; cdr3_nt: TGTGCCAGCAGCTCTCCCCGACAGGCCTACGAGCAGTACTTC
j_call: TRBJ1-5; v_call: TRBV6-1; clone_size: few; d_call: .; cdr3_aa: CASSAPSGAVNQPQHF; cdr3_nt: TGTGCCAGCAGTGCCCCCAGTGGGGCGGTCAATCAGCCCCAGCATTTT
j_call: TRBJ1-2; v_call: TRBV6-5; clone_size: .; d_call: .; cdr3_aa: CASSYLGNYGYTF; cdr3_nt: TGTGCCAGCAGTTACCTAGGAAACTATGGCTACACCTTC
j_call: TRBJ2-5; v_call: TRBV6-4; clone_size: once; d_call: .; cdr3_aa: CASSWTGRGETQYF; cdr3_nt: TGTGCCAGCAGTTGGACAGGGAGGGGAGAGACCCAGTACTTC
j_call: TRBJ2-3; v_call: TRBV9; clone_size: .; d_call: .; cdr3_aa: CASSVGAPGDTQYF; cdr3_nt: TGTGCCAGCAGCGTAGGGGCCCCCGGAGATACGCAGTATTTT
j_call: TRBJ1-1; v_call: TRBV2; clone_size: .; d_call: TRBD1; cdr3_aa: CASSEFSRGIMNTEAFF; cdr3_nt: TGTGCCAGCAGTGAATTTAGCAGGGGGATCATGAACACTGAAGCTTTCTTT
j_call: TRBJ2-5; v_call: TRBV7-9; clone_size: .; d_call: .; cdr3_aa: CASSYPQGAWGETQYF; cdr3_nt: TGTGCCAGCAGCTATCCACAGGGAGCGTGGGGAGAGACCCAGTACTTC
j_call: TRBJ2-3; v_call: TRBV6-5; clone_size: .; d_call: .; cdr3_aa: CASSQGGRTDTQYF; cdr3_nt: TGTGCCAGCAGCCAGGGGGGCCGGACAGATACGCAGTATTTT
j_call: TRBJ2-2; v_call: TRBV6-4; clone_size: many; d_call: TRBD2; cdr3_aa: CASRDGGDTGELFF; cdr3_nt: TGTGCCAGCAGAGACGGGGGGGACACCGGGGAGCTGTTTTTT
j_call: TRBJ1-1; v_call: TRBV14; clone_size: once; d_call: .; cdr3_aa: CASSPDQNTEAFF; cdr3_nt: TGTGCCAGCAGCCCAGACCAGAACACTGAAGCTTTCTTT
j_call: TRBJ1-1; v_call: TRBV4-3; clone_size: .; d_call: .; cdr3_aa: CASSQGQANTEAFF; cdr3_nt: TGCGCCAGCAGCCAAGGACAGGCGAACACTGAAGCTTTCTTT
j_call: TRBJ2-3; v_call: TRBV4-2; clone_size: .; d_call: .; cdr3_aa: CASSQAAGQSTDTQYF; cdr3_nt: TGTGCCAGCAGCCAAGCGGCGGGACAGAGCACAGATACGCAGTATTTT
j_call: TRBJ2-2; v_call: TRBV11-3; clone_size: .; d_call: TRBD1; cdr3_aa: CASSQGQGDSGELFF; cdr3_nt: TGTGCCAGCAGTCAAGGACAGGGGGATTCCGGGGAGCTGTTTTTT
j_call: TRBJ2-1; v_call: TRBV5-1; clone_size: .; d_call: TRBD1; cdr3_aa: CASSLGDRGIEEQFF; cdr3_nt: TGCGCCAGCAGCTTGGGGGACAGGGGTATAGAGGAGCAGTTCTTC
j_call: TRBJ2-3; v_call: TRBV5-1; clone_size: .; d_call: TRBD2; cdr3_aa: CASSPRTSGAGDTQYF; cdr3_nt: TGCGCCAGCAGCCCGCGGACTAGCGGGGCAGGCGATACGCAGTATTTT
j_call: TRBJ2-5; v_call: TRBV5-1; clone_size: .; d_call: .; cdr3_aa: CASSLADNRLVAAQYF; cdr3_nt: TGCGCCAGCAGCTTGGCCGATAACAGGCTGGTGGCGGCCCAGTACTTC
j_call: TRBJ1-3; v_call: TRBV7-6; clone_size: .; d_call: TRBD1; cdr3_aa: CASSFTGGSSGNTIYF; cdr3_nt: TGTGCCAGCAGCTTTACAGGGGGCTCCTCTGGAAACACCATATATTTT
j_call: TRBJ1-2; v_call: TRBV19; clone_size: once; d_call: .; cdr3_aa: CASTVRTGWNYGYTF; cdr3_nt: TGTGCCAGTACCGTCCGGACTGGTTGGAACTATGGCTACACCTTC
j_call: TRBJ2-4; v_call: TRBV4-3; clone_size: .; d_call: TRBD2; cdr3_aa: CASSPRGGKNIQYF; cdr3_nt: TGCGCCAGCAGCCCCCGGGGGGGGAAAAACATTCAGTACTTC
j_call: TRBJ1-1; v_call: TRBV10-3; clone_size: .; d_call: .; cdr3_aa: CAISALGGTNTEAFF; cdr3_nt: TGTGCCATCAGTGCTTTGGGGGGGACGAACACTGAAGCTTTCTTT
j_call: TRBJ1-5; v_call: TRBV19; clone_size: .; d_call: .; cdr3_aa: CASSTPGGGSGQPQHF; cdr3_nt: TGTGCCAGTAGTACTCCCGGAGGCGGGAGCGGTCAGCCCCAGCATTTT
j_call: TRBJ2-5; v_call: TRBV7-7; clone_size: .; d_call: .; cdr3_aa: CASSPHVGGILETQYF; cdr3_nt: TGTGCTAGCAGCCCTCACGTCGGCGGGATACTAGAGACCCAGTACTTC
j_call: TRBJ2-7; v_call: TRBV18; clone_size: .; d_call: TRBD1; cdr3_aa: CASSPPGQPAYEQYF; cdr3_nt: TGTGCCAGCTCACCACCGGGACAGCCGGCCTACGAGCAGTACTTC
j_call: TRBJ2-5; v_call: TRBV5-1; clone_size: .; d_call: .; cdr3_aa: CASSFDSSQETQYF; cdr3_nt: TGCGCCAGCAGCTTCGACAGCTCTCAAGAGACCCAGTACTTC
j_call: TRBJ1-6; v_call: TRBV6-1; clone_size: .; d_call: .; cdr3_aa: CASSELWGLRSPLHF; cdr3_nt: TGTGCCAGCAGTGAATTGTGGGGCCTCCGTTCACCCCTCCACTTT
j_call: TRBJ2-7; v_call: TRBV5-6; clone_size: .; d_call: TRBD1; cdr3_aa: CASSTGTGRYEQYF; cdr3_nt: TGTGCCAGCAGCACCGGGACAGGGAGATACGAGCAGTACTTC
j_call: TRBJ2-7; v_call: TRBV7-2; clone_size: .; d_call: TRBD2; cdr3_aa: CASSPRGGPYEQYF; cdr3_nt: TGTGCCAGCAGCCCCCGGGGGGGTCCCTACGAGCAGTACTTC